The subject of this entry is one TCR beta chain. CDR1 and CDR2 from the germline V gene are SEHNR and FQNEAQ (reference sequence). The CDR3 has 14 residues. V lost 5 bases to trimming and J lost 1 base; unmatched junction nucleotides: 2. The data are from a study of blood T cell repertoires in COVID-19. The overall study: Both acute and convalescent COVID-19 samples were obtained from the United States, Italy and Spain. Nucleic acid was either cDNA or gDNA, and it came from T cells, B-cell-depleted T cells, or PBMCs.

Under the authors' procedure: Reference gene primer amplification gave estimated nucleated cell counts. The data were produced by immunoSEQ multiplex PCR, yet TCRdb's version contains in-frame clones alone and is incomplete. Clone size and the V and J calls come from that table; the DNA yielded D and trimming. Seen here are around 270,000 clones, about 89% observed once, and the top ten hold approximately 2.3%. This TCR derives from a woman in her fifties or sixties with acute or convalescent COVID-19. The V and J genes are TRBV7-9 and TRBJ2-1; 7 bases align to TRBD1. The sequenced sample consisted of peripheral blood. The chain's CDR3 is CASSQTGSYNEQFF. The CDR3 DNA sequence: TGTGCCAGCAGCCAGACAGGGTCCTACAATGAGCAGTTCTTC.